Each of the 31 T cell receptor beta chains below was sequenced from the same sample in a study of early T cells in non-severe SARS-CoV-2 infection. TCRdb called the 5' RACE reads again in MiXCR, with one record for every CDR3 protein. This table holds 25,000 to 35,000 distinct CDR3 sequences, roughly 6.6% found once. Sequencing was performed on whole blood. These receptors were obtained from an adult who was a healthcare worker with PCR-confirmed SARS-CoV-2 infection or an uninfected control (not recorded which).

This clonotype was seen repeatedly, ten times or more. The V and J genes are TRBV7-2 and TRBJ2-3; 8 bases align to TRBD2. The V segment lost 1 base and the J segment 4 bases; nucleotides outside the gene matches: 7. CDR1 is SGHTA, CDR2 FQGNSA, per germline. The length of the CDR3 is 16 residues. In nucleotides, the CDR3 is TGTGCCAGCAGCTTAGGCTGGACTAGCAGCGCAGATACGCAGTATTTT. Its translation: CASSLGWTSSADTQYF. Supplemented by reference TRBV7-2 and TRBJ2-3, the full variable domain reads GAGVSQSPSNKVTEKGKDVELRCDPISGHTALYWYRQSLGQGLEFLIYFQGNSAPDKSGLPSDRFSAERTGGSVSTLTIQRTQQEDSAVYLCASSLGWTSSADTQYFGPGTRLTVL.

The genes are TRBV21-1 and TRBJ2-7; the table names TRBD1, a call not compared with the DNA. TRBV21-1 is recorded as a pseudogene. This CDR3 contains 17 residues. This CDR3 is CASSKNGRSKGSYEQYF. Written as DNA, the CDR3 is TGTGCCAGCAGCAAAAACGGACGGTCTAAGGGGTCCTACGAGCAGTACTTC.

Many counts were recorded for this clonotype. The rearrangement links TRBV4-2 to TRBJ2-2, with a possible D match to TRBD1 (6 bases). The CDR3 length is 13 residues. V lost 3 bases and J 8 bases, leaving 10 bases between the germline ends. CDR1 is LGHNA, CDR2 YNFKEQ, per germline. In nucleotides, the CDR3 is TGTGCCAGCAGCCAGTCCACAGGGGGGGAGCTGTTTTTT. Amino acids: CASSQSTGGELFF.

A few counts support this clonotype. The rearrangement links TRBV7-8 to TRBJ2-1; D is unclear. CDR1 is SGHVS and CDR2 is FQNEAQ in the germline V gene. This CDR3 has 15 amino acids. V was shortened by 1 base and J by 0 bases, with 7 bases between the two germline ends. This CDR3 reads CASSLVPFSYNEQFF. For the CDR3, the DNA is TGTGCCAGCAGCTTAGTACCCTTCTCCTACAATGAGCAGTTCTTC.

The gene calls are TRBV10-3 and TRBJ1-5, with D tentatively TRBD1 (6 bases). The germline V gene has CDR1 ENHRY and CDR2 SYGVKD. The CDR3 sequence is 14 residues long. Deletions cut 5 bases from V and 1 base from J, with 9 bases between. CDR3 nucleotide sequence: TGTGCCATCAGTCGGCAGGGGAGCAATCAGCCCCAGCATTTT. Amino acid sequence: CAISRQGSNQPQHF.

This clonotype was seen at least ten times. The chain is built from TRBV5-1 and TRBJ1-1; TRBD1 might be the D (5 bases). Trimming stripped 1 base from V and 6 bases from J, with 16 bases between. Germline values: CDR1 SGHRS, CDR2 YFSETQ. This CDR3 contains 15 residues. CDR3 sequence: CASSLFQGGDAEAFF. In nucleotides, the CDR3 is TGCGCCAGCAGCTTGTTTCAGGGTGGAGATGCTGAAGCTTTCTTT.

The CDR3 sequence: CASSPPGQGKETQYF. The CDR3 coding sequence is TGTGCCAGCTCACCGCCGGGACAGGGGAAAGAGACCCAGTACTTC. The chain recombines TRBV18 with TRBJ2-5; 10 bases map to TRBD1. J was trimmed by 3 bases and V by 3 bases; bases with no gene match: 4. The CDR3 consists of 15 residues. Looked up from germline, CDR1 is KGHSH and CDR2 is LQKENI.

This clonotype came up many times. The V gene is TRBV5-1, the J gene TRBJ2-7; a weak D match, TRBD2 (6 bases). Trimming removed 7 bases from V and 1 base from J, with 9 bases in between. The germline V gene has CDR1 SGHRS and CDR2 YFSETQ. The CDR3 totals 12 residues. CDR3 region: CASGGSSYEQYF. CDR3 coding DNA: TGCGCCAGCGGAGGGTCTTCCTACGAGCAGTACTTC.

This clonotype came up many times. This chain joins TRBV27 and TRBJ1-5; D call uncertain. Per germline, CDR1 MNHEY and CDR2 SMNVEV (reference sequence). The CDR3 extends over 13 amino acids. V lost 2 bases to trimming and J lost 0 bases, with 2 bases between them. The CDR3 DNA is TGTGCCAGCAGTTTAACTAGCAATCAGCCCCAGCATTTT. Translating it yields CASSLTSNQPQHF.

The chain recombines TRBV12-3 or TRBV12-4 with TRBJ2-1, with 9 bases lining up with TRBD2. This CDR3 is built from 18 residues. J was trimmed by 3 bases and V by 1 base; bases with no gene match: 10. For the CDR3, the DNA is TGTGCCAGCAGTTTAGGGCGGGAGGGCCTAACTAGCTACAATGAGCAGTTCTTC. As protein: CASSLGREGLTSYNEQFF.

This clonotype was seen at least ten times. CDR3 residues: CSVPGAGGVTDTQYF. The CDR3 region has the DNA TGCAGCGTGCCAGGGGCTGGCGGAGTCACAGATACGCAGTATTTT. V and J are TRBV29-1 and TRBJ2-3, with D possibly being TRBD1 (6 bases). The CDR3 loop spans 15 amino acids. V shed 6 bases and J shed 2 bases, with 18 bases lying between them. The germline V gene encodes CDR1 SQVTM and CDR2 ANQGSEA.

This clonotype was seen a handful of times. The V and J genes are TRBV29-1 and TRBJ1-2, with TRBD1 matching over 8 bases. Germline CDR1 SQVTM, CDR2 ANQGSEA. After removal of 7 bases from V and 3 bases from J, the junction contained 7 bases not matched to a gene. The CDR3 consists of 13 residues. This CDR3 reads CSARGQAHYGYTF. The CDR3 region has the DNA TGCAGCGCGAGGGGACAGGCCCACTATGGCTACACCTTC.

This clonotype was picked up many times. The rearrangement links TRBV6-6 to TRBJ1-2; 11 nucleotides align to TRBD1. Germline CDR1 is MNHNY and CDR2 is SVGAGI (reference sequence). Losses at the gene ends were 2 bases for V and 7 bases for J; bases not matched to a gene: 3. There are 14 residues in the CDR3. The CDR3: CASSYGQGASGYTF. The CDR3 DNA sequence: TGTGCCAGCAGTTACGGACAGGGGGCTAGTGGCTACACCTTC.

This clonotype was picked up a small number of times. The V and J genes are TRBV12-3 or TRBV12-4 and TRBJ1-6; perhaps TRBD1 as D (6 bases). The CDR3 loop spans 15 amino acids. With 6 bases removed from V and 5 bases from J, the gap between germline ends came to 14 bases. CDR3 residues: CASSQQGGDNSPLHF. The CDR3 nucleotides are TGTGCCAGCAGCCAACAGGGAGGCGATAATTCACCCCTCCACTTT.

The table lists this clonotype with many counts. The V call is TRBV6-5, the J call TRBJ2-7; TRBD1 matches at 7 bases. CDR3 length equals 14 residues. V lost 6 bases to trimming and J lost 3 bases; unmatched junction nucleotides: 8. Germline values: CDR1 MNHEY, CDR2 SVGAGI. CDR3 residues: CASSSTDRVYEQYF. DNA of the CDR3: TGTGCCAGCAGCTCTACAGACAGGGTCTACGAGCAGTACTTC.

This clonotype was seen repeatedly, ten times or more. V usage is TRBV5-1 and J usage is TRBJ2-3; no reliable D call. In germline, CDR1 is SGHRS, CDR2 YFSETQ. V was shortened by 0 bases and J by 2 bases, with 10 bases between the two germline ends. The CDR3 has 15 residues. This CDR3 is CASSLVVFSTDTQYF. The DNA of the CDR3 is TGCGCCAGCAGCTTGGTCGTCTTCTCCACAGATACGCAGTATTTT.

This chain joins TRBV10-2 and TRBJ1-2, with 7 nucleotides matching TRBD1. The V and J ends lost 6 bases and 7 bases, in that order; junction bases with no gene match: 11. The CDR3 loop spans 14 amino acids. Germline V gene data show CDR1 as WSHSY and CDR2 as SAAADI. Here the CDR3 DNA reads TGCGCCAGCAGAACACAGGACAGGAGGGGTGGCTACACCTTC. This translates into CASRTQDRRGGYTF.

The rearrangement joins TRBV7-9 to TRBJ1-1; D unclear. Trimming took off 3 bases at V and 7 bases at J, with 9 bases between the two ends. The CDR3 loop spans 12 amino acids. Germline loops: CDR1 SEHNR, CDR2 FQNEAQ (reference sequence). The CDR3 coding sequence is TGTGCCAGCAGCTTTCTAGAACTTGAAGCTTTCTTT. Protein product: CASSFLELEAFF.

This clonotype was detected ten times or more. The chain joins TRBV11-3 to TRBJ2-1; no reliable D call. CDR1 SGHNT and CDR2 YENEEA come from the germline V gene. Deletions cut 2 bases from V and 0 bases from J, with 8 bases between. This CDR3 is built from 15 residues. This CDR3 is CASSLYGASYNEQFF. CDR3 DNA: TGTGCCAGCAGCTTATATGGCGCCTCCTACAATGAGCAGTTCTTC.

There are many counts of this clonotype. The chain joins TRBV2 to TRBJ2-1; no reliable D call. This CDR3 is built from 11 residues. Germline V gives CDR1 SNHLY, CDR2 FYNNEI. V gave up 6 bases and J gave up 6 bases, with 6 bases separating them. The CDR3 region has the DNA TGTGCCAGCAGCCGAGGCAATGAGCAGTTCTTC. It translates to CASSRGNEQFF. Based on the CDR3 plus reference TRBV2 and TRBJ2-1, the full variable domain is EPEVTQTPSHQVTQMGQEVILRCVPISNHLYFYWYRQILGQKVEFLVSFYNNEISEKSEIFDDQFSVERPDGSNFTLKIRSTKLEDSAMYFCASSRGNEQFFGPGTRLTVL.

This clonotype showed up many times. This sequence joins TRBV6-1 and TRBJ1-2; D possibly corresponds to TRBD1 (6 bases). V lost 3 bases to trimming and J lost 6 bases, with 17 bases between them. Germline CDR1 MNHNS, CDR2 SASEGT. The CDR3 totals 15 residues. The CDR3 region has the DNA TGTGCCAGCAGTGATCGCAGGGGAAGTCTGAATGGCTACACCTTC. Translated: CASSDRRGSLNGYTF.

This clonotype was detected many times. The CDR3 nucleotides read TGCGCCAGCAGTCAAAGGCCAACTAGCGGGAGGATGGTTACGCAGTATTTT. Its translation: CASSQRPTSGRMVTQYF. This chain links TRBV23-1 with TRBJ2-3, with 12 bases identical to TRBD2. TRBV23-1 belongs to the ORF category, with a function that is uncertain. J gave up 8 bases and V 2 bases, and 11 bases lay outside the gene matches. The CDR3 has 17 amino acids.

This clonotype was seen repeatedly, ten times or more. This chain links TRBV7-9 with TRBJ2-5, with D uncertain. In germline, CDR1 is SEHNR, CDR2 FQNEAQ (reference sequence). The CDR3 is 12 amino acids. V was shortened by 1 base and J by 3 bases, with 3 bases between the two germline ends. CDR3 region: CASSLEEETQYF. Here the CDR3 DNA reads TGTGCCAGCAGCTTAGAGGAAGAGACCCAGTACTTC.

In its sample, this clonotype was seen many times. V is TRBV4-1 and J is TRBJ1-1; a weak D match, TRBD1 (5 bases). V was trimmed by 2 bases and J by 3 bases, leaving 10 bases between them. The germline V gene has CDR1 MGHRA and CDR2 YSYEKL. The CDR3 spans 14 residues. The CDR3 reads CASSQSQGDTEAFF. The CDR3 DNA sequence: TGCGCCAGCAGCCAATCCCAGGGTGACACTGAAGCTTTCTTT.

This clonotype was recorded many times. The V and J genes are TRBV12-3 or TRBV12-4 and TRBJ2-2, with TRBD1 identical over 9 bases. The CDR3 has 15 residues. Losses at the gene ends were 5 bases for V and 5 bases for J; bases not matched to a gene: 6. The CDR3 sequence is CASSHRDRVTGELFF. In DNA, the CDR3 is TGTGCCAGCAGTCACCGGGACAGGGTGACCGGGGAGCTGTTTTTT.

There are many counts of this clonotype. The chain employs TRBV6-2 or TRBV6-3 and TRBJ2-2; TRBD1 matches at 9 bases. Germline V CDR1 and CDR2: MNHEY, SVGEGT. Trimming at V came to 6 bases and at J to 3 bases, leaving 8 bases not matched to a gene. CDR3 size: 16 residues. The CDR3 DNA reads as TGTGCCAGCAGCCGCGACAGGGGGTCAGACACCGGGGAGCTGTTTTTT. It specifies CASSRDRGSDTGELFF.

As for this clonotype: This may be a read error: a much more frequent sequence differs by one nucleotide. CDR3 nucleotide sequence: TGTGCCAGTAGTACCACAACCCGTCGGAATGAGCAGTCCTTC. Translated, it gives CASSTTTRRNEQSF. The chain joins TRBV19 to TRBJ2-1; no clear D gene. The germline gives CDR1 LNHDA, CDR2 SQIVND (reference sequence). The CDR3 has 14 amino acids. The variable domain in full, completed from reference TRBV19 and TRBJ2-1, reads DGGITQSPKYLFRKEGQNVTLSCEQNLNHDAMYWYRQDPGQGLRLIYYSQIVNDFQKGDIAEGYSVSREKKESFPLTVTSAQKNPTAFYLCASSTTTRRNEQSFGPGTRLTVL.

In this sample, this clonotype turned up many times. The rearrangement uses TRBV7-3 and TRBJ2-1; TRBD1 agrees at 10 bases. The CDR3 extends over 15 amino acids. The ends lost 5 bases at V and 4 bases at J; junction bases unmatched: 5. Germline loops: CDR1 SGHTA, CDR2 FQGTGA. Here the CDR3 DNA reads TGTGCCAGCAGCGCTGACAGGGGGCCTTACAATGAGCAGTTCTTC. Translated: CASSADRGPYNEQFF.

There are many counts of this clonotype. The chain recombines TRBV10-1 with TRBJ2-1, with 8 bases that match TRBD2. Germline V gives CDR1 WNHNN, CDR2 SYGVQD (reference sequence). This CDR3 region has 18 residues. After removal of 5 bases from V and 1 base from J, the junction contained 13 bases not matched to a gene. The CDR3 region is CASSPMDGTGGSYNEQFF. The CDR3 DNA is TGCGCCAGCAGTCCTATGGACGGGACGGGAGGGTCCTACAATGAGCAGTTCTTC.

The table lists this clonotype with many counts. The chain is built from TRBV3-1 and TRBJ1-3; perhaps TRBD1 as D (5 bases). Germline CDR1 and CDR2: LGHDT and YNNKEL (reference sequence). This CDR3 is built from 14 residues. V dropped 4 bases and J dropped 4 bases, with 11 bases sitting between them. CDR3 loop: CASSPLRTGNTIYF. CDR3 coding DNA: TGTGCCAGCAGCCCATTAAGGACAGGAAACACCATATATTTT.

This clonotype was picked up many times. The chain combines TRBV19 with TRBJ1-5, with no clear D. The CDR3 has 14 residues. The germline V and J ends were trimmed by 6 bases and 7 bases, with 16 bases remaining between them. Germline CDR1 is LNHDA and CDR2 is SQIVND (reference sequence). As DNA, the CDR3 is TGTGCCAGTAGCAAACAACAAGGTATCCAGCCCCAGCATTTT. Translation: CASSKQQGIQPQHF.